The 24 T cell receptor beta chains given below trace back to one sample, sequenced in a study of T-cell reconstitution after alpha-beta-depleted transplantation in children. For TCRbeta, the library was prepared with unique molecular identifiers. One entry per CDR3 protein, called by TCRdb with MiXCR from the PCR reads. The sample carries 350,000 to 500,000 distinct CDR3 sequences, roughly 43% recorded once. The sequencing used PBMCs, collected before TCRalphabeta/CD19-depleted stem cell transplant. These TCRs come from a girl aged 2 to 10 with aplastic anemia, due to receive a stem cell transplant.

The chain couples TRBV28 to TRBJ1-6; D is ambiguous. Deletions cut 6 bases from V and 10 bases from J, with 10 bases between. Per germline, CDR1 MDHEN and CDR2 SYDVKM. This CDR3 has 12 residues. This chain's CDR3 is CASRGEGSPLHF. CDR3 DNA: TGTGCCAGCAGAGGAGAAGGGTCACCCCTCCACTTT.

This clonotype occurred once. The chain has TRBV19 and TRBJ2-2, with unresolved D. The germline V gene encodes CDR1 LNHDA and CDR2 SQIVND (reference sequence). CDR3 length equals 14 residues. The V end was cut by 1 base, the J end by 2 bases, with 5 bases between. Here the CDR3 DNA reads TGTGCCAGTAGTATAGGGAGTAACACCGGGGAGCTGTTTTTT. This translates into CASSIGSNTGELFF.

Remarks on this clonotype: One base away lies a much larger clone, so this may be a sequencing read error. The chain employs TRBV3-1 and TRBJ2-5, with D uncertain. CDR1 is LGHDT, CDR2 YNNKEL, per germline (reference sequence). The CDR3 sequence is 16 residues long. V lost 0 bases, J lost 9 bases, and 20 bases lay in between. DNA for the CDR3: TGTGCCAGCAGCCAAGAGGGTAGGGCAGTGAAGGAGTCCCAGTACTTC. Its protein product is CASSQEGRAVKESQYF.

A note on this clonotype: A single base separates this from a much larger clone, so it may be a read error. In DNA form, the CDR3 reads TGTGCCAGCAGCCAAGAAGGTCAGCCCCAGCATTTT. It encodes CASSQEGQPQHF. The rearrangement links TRBV3-1 to TRBJ1-5; D is uncertain. With 0 bases removed from V and 6 bases from J, the gap between germline ends came to 3 bases. Germline lookup yields CDR1 LGHDT and CDR2 YNNKEL (reference sequence). The CDR3 extends over 12 amino acids.

This clonotype is medium-sized by share. This chain uses TRBV7-9 with TRBJ2-3; 12 nucleotides agree with TRBD2. The germline V gene has CDR1 SEHNR and CDR2 FQNEAQ (reference sequence). Trimming cost V 5 bases and J 2 bases; bases outside gene matches: 11. The CDR3 runs 18 residues. CDR3 in DNA: TGTGCCAGCAGCCCGAGCCTAGCGGGAGGGCTGGACACAGATACGCAGTATTTT. Its translation: CASSPSLAGGLDTDTQYF.

The chain uses TRBV28 and TRBJ2-7; TRBD2 matches 12 bases. This CDR3 is 18 amino acids long. Trimming removed 2 bases from V and 5 bases from J; junction bases left unmatched: 13. Germline V gene sequence: CDR1 MDHEN, CDR2 SYDVKM. The CDR3 loop is CASSLLRRPSGRVDEQYF. CDR3 sequence (DNA): TGTGCCAGCAGTTTACTACGACGTCCTAGCGGGAGGGTCGACGAGCAGTACTTC.

The chain employs TRBV10-1 and TRBJ1-5; D is ambiguous. V dropped 7 bases and J dropped 3 bases, with 22 bases sitting between them. Germline CDR1 reads WNHNN; CDR2 reads SYGVQD (reference sequence). The CDR3 is made up of 17 amino acids. For the CDR3, the DNA is TGCGCCAGCATCCAGACGTGCGCTCCCCTCCCCAATCAGCCCCAGCATTTT. It yields the protein CASIQTCAPLPNQPQHF.

The CDR3 is CASSPWGSNQPQHF. The DNA of the CDR3 is TGTGCCAGCAGTCCATGGGGGAGCAATCAGCCCCAGCATTTT. The chain recombines TRBV27 with TRBJ1-5; TRBD1 might be the D (5 bases). The CDR3 sequence is 14 residues long. Germline V gene data show CDR1 as MNHEY and CDR2 as SMNVEV (reference sequence). V dropped 5 bases and J dropped 1 base, with 9 bases sitting between them.

This clonotype was seen more than once but under ten times. The chain is built from TRBV20-1 and TRBJ1-4; D is perhaps TRBD1 (5 bases). The CDR3 runs to 13 residues. The V gene lost 6 bases and the J gene lost 6 bases, with 14 bases spanning the gap. The V gene's germline CDR1 is DFQATT and CDR2 SNEGSKA (reference sequence). CDR3 sequence: CSAPDSSHEKLFF. The CDR3 region has the DNA TGCAGTGCCCCAGACAGTTCACATGAAAAACTGTTTTTT.

This sequence joins TRBV4-1 and TRBJ2-1; a possible D gene is TRBD2 (5 bases). CDR3 length: 14 residues. V lost 4 bases to trimming and J lost 8 bases, with 15 bases between them. CDR1 is MGHRA, CDR2 YSYEKL, per germline. CDR3 residues: CASSPSQAAHEQFF. CDR3 bases: TGCGCCAGCAGCCCTTCTCAAGCGGCCCATGAGCAGTTCTTC.

This clonotype has only one observation. This chain uses TRBV28 with TRBJ2-2; 14 bases are shared with TRBD2. The CDR3 has 17 amino acids. CDR1 and CDR2 from the germline V gene are MDHEN and SYDVKM. The V segment lost 5 bases and the J segment 5 bases; nucleotides outside the gene matches: 7. CDR3 amino acids: CASSGTSGSRWTGELFF. The CDR3 DNA reads as TGTGCCAGCAGTGGGACTAGCGGGAGTAGATGGACCGGGGAGCTGTTTTTT.

This clonotype was found a few times. The rearrangement links TRBV20-1 to TRBJ2-1; possibly TRBD2 for D (6 bases). The V end was cut by 3 bases, the J end by 7 bases, with 13 bases between. CDR3 length: 13 residues. The V gene's germline CDR1 is DFQATT and CDR2 SNEGSKA (reference sequence). This chain's CDR3 is CSASARGRNEQFF. For the CDR3, the DNA is TGCAGTGCTAGCGCTAGAGGGAGGAATGAGCAGTTCTTC.

The sample holds a few counts of this clonotype. The V gene is TRBV20-1, the J gene TRBJ1-2; 8 bases line up with TRBD1. The CDR3 is 13 amino acids. The germline gives CDR1 DFQATT, CDR2 SNEGSKA (reference sequence). The ends lost 1 base at V and 5 bases at J; junction bases unmatched: 3. The chain's CDR3 is CSARGTGRYGYTF. The CDR3 DNA reads TGCAGTGCTAGAGGGACAGGGAGGTATGGCTACACCTTC.

The CDR3 spells CASSRTGGVQPQHF. CDR3 coding DNA: TGTGCCAGCAGCCGCACGGGGGGAGTTCAGCCCCAGCATTTT. This chain uses TRBV7-2 with TRBJ1-5; D might be TRBD1 (5 bases). Trimming removed 5 bases at V and 6 bases at J, with 14 bases between. Germline V CDR1 and CDR2: SGHTA, FQGNSA. The CDR3 contains 14 residues.

This clonotype was recorded a few times. This chain joins TRBV20-1 and TRBJ2-1, with TRBD2 identical over 7 bases. The CDR3 runs to 15 residues. Germline CDR1 DFQATT, CDR2 SNEGSKA (reference sequence). J was trimmed by 3 bases and V by 0 bases; bases with no gene match: 5. The CDR3, as DNA: TGCAGTGCTAGAGATACCCTAGCGGTCTACAATGAGCAGTTCTTC. It specifies CSARDTLAVYNEQFF.

Many counts were recorded for this clonotype. The V gene is TRBV7-3, the J gene TRBJ2-3, with D maybe TRBD1 (5 bases). The CDR3 is made up of 16 amino acids. Germline-derived CDR1 and CDR2 are SGHTA and FQGTGA. V lost 2 bases to trimming and J lost 2 bases, with 14 bases between them. CDR3 DNA: TGTGCCAGCAGCTTAGCGGTAACAGGACACACAGATACGCAGTATTTT. It is translated as CASSLAVTGHTDTQYF.

Written as DNA, the CDR3 is TGCGCCAGCAGCTTGGGCCCAGGGGGGCTAGCAGATACGCAGTATTTT. Translation gives CASSLGPGGLADTQYF. The rearrangement joins TRBV5-1 to TRBJ2-3; a possible D gene is TRBD1 (7 bases). Looked up from germline, CDR1 is SGHRS and CDR2 is YFSETQ. Trimming stripped 0 bases from V and 4 bases from J, with 15 bases between. The CDR3 extends over 16 amino acids. The entire variable domain, with the rest obtained from reference TRBV5-1 and TRBJ2-3, is as follows: KAGVTQTPRYLIKTRGQQVTLSCSPISGHRSVSWYQQTPGQGLQFLFEYFSETQRNKGNFPGRFSGRQFSNSRSEMNVSTLELGDSALYLCASSLGPGGLADTQYFGPGTRLTVL.

This clonotype was counted ten times or more. The gene calls are TRBV7-3 and TRBJ1-5, with D perhaps TRBD1 (6 bases). Per germline, CDR1 SGHTA and CDR2 FQGTGA. The CDR3 extends over 16 amino acids. The V end was cut by 3 bases, the J end by 2 bases, with 14 bases between. CDR3 residues: CASSFFTGYGNQPQHF. CDR3 sequence (DNA): TGTGCCAGCAGCTTTTTCACAGGGTACGGCAATCAGCCCCAGCATTTT.

This clonotype appeared a few times. This rearrangement joins TRBV15 to TRBJ2-1, with D unresolved. Germline CDR1 and CDR2: LNHNV and YYDKDF (reference sequence). The ends were cut back, 0 bases at V and 5 bases at J, with 8 bases in the middle. The CDR3 loop spans 14 amino acids. The CDR3, as DNA: TGTGCCACCAGCAGAGATGTGGGTAACAATGAGCAGTTCTTC. It encodes CATSRDVGNNEQFF.

V gene TRBV20-1 combines with J gene TRBJ2-3, with TRBD2 matching 9 bases. The CDR3 covers 14 residues. The germline V gene encodes CDR1 DFQATT and CDR2 SNEGSKA (reference sequence). After removal of 6 bases from V and 5 bases from J, the junction contained 9 bases not matched to a gene. The CDR3 sequence: CSARRGGAQDTQYF. The CDR3 DNA reads TGCAGTGCCAGGCGGGGGGGCGCACAAGATACGCAGTATTTT.

This clonotype was picked up a small number of times. The chain recombines TRBV29-1 with TRBJ1-3; D call uncertain. The V end was cut by 0 bases, the J end by 0 bases, with 15 bases between. Germline CDR1 and CDR2: SQVTM and ANQGSEA. The CDR3 has 17 amino acids. The CDR3 DNA follows: TGCAGCGTTGAAGATCGGCCAGGCTTTACCTCTGGAAACACCATATATTTT. This translates into CSVEDRPGFTSGNTIYF.

This clonotype was counted once. The CDR3 coding sequence is TGTGCCAGCAGTTCTAGCTTCCGACAGGGGCAGGCCTACAATGAGCAGTTCTTC. Protein: CASSSSFRQGQAYNEQFF. The rearrangement joins TRBV12-3 or TRBV12-4 to TRBJ2-1; 8 positions agree with TRBD1. The CDR3 runs 18 residues. J lost 2 bases, V lost 4 bases, and 13 bases had no gene match.

This clonotype appeared many times. This chain connects TRBV7-2 to TRBJ2-7; a possible D gene is TRBD1 (5 bases). Germline CDR1 reads SGHTA; CDR2 reads FQGNSA. The CDR3 runs to 14 residues. The V and J ends lost 4 bases and 2 bases respectively, with 12 bases between them. DNA for the CDR3: TGTGCCAGCAGCTCCGTCAGGGAACCCTACGAGCAGTACTTC. Protein sequence: CASSSVREPYEQYF.

The CDR3 is CSARPSGSYEQYF. CDR3 bases: TGCAGTGCTAGGCCTAGCGGGAGCTACGAGCAGTACTTC. This chain joins TRBV20-1 and TRBJ2-7; TRBD2 aligns across 10 bases. V lost 3 bases, J lost 3 bases, and 2 bases stayed unmatched. This CDR3 spans 13 amino acids. Germline values: CDR1 DFQATT, CDR2 SNEGSKA (reference sequence).